A single sample is the source of the 14 T cell receptor beta chains below, sequenced in a study of beta chain features in type 1 diabetes (dated by TCRdb to the late 2010s). The library was generated by the immunoSEQ multiplex PCR assay. The High Capacity cDNA Reverse Transcription Kit was used to reverse transcribe all of the isolated RNA, meaning that expressed TCRB transcripts were what got sequenced. Imported from immuneACCESS, the table was reduced by TCRdb to in-frame sequences with V and J called. These copies leave out some clones; in studies compared against another copy, an unresolved V gene accounts for under half, and the cause of the remainder is not known. Recorded for this sample are about 290,000 clones; 8% of them occurred a single time. The biggest ten clones account for approximately 0.93% of the sample. The specimen sequenced was central memory CD4+ T cells from blood. The receptors derive from a woman aged 18-30 years in good health.

This chain uses TRBV7-6 with TRBJ1-2; 8 bases are shared with TRBD1. The CDR3 length is 15 residues. V trimming: 5 bases; J trimming: 3 bases; junction bases outside the gene matches: 8. Germline-derived CDR1 and CDR2 are SGHVS and FNYEAQ. CDR3 sequence reads: CASSLRAGGDYGYTF. DNA of the CDR3: TGTGCCAGCAGCCTTCGGGCAGGGGGCGACTATGGCTACACCTTC.

The rearrangement uses TRBV6-6 and TRBJ1-1; 7 bases match TRBD1. Germline CDR1 MNHNY, CDR2 SVGAGI (reference sequence). With 8 bases clipped from V and 0 bases from J, the junction kept 12 bases outside the gene matches. The CDR3 sequence is 16 residues long. The DNA of the CDR3 is TGTGCCAGCGTGACCAACAGGGGCTACCTGAACACTGAAGCTTTCTTT. This sequence encodes CASVTNRGYLNTEAFF.

This clone has only a few counts. The CDR3 is CSVDMGGWGEQYF. The CDR3 DNA reads TGCAGCGTTGATATGGGGGGATGGGGCGAGCAGTACTTC. This chain connects TRBV29-1 to TRBJ2-7, with D possibly being TRBD2 (6 bases). CDR1 and CDR2 from the germline V gene are SQVTM and ANQGSEA. The CDR3 consists of 13 residues. The ends were cut back, 3 bases at V and 6 bases at J, with 15 bases in the middle.

Here the CDR3 DNA reads TGTGCCAGCGCTAAACAGAACACCGGGGAGCTGTTTTTT. It is translated as CASAKQNTGELFF. The chain is built from TRBV7-2 and TRBJ2-2; D is undetermined. The CDR3 consists of 13 residues. Germline loops: CDR1 SGHTA, CDR2 FQGNSA. V shed 8 bases and J shed 1 base, with 8 bases lying between them.

This clone appeared many times. This chain connects TRBV4-1 to TRBJ1-4; a possible D gene is TRBD1 (6 bases). CDR3 length: 15 residues. Trimming took off 9 bases at V and 8 bases at J, with 22 bases between the two ends. Germline V CDR1 and CDR2: MGHRA, YSYEKL. CDR3 amino acids: CAREWHRACKEKLFF. The CDR3 nucleotides read TGCGCCAGGGAGTGGCACAGGGCGTGTAAAGAAAAACTGTTTTTT.

This clone was observed a few times. This chain joins TRBV9 and TRBJ2-2; D uncertain. The V gene lost 0 bases and the J gene lost 4 bases, with 10 bases spanning the gap. The germline gives CDR1 SGDLS, CDR2 YYNGEE. CDR3 length: 15 amino acids. CDR3: CASSVAGLGTGELFF. The DNA of the CDR3 is TGTGCCAGCAGCGTAGCCGGGTTGGGCACCGGGGAGCTGTTTTTT.

This clone was observed a handful of times. V usage is TRBV5-4 and J usage is TRBJ1-1; D possibly corresponds to TRBD1 (6 bases). V shed 0 bases and J shed 4 bases, with 13 bases lying between them. The CDR3 extends over 15 amino acids. The V gene's germline CDR1 is SGHNT and CDR2 YYREEE (reference sequence). The DNA of the CDR3 is TGTGCCAGCAGCTTGGATGTCAGGGGTGGCACTGAAGCTTTCTTT. Its protein is CASSLDVRGGTEAFF.

A few counts support this clone. The chain is built from TRBV15 and TRBJ2-7; perhaps TRBD1 as D (6 bases). Trimming shortened V by 3 bases and J by 2 bases, and 11 bases separated the two germline ends. The CDR3 extends over 14 amino acids. Germline loops: CDR1 LNHNV, CDR2 YYDKDF (reference sequence). CDR3 nucleotide sequence: TGTGCCACCAGCAGGAGGACAGCGCCCTACGAGCAGTACGTC. Its translation is CATSRRTAPYEQYV.

This clone turned up a few times. This chain uses TRBV9 with TRBJ1-6; 7 bases align to TRBD1. V was pared by 3 bases and J by 0 bases, with 3 bases of the junction left unmatched. CDR3 size: 16 residues. Germline V gene sequence: CDR1 SGDLS, CDR2 YYNGEE. CDR3 loop: CASSGWDSSYNSPLHF. In DNA, the CDR3 is TGTGCCAGCAGCGGATGGGACAGCTCCTATAATTCACCCCTCCACTTT.

The chain employs TRBV4-1 and TRBJ1-6; D gene uncertain. The ends were cut back, 3 bases at V and 7 bases at J, with 13 bases in the middle. This CDR3 is 15 amino acids long. The V gene's germline CDR1 is MGHRA and CDR2 YSYEKL. The CDR3 sequence: CASSHARQDNSPLHF. The DNA of the CDR3 is TGCGCCAGCAGCCATGCCAGGCAGGACAATTCACCCCTCCACTTT.

The chain couples TRBV28 to TRBJ1-5; no reliable D call. The V gene lost 6 bases and the J gene lost 3 bases, with 15 bases spanning the gap. This CDR3 contains 15 residues. The germline V gene encodes CDR1 MDHEN and CDR2 SYDVKM. The CDR3 sequence is CASSNYRLLNQPQHF. Written as DNA, the CDR3 is TGTGCCAGCAGCAACTACAGACTCCTCAATCAGCCCCAGCATTTT. Full variable domain (missing parts from reference TRBV28 and TRBJ1-5): DVKVTQSSRYLVKRTGEKVFLECVQDMDHENMFWYRQDPGLGLRLIYFSYDVKMKEKGDIPEGYSVSREKKERFSLILESASTNQTSMYLCASSNYRLLNQPQHFGDGTRLSIL.

The DNA for the CDR3 is TGTGCCAGCAGCTTAGGACAGAACACCGGGGAGCTGTTTTTT. Translated, it gives CASSLGQNTGELFF. V is TRBV11-2 and J is TRBJ2-2; D unclear. Germline V gene lookup returns CDR1 SGHAT and CDR2 FQNNGV. Trimming stripped 1 base from V and 1 base from J, with 4 bases between. CDR3 length: 14 residues.

The chain carries TRBV7-7 and TRBJ1-3; D call uncertain. The CDR3 consists of 19 residues. V was cut by 1 base and J by 0 bases, with 19 bases left in between. CDR1 and CDR2 from the germline V gene are SSHAT and FNYEAQ (reference sequence). The CDR3 region has the DNA TGTGCCAGCAGCTTAGACTACCCTAATCGGATCTCCTCTGGAAACACCATATATTTT. Its protein is CASSLDYPNRISSGNTIYF. The variable domain in full, completed from reference TRBV7-7 and TRBJ1-3, reads GAGVSQSPRYKVTKRGQDVTLRCDPISSHATLYWYQQALGQGPEFLTYFNYEAQPDKSGLPSDRFSAERPEGSISTLTIQRTEQRDSAMYRCASSLDYPNRISSGNTIYFGEGSWLTVV.

This clone appeared a few times. V gene TRBV6-5 combines with J gene TRBJ2-3; 7 bases line up with TRBD2. With 0 bases clipped from V and 6 bases from J, the junction kept 9 bases outside the gene matches. CDR3 size: 16 residues. Germline V gene data show CDR1 as MNHEY and CDR2 as SVGAGI. The CDR3 DNA reads TGTGCCAGCAGTTACTCCCTAGCGGCCCCGTTGGATACGCAGTATTTT. This sequence encodes CASSYSLAAPLDTQYF.